This T cell receptor (beta chain) comes out of a study of vaccination and CD4 T cells after COVID-19. Whole-study findings and limits: From approximately 21 to 40, the median of SARS-CoV-2-reactive clonotypes rose without reaching significance.

In the case of this clonotype: Its antigen remains unidentified.

Treatment specified: roughly 10-day PBMC culture with coronavirus spike peptide pools or control peptides (ViraFEST assay). An Oncomine TCR Beta short-read assay was used to sequence the DNA from cultured CD4+ T cells. From the PCR reads, TCRdb called clonotypes with MiXCR, one entry per CDR3 protein. The sample yields under 20,000 distinct CDR3 sequences, roughly 50% seen once. V was shortened by 2 bases and J by 6 bases, with 8 bases between the two germline ends. Germline V CDR1 and CDR2: DFQATT, SNEGSKA (reference sequence). The CDR3 is made up of 11 amino acids. The chain uses TRBV20-1 and TRBJ2-7; maybe TRBD1 (5 bases). This sample comprised CD4+ T cells from blood, cultured in vitro, obtained after SARS-CoV-2 vaccination. This receptor was taken from a human donor who had recovered from COVID-19. The CDR3 region has the DNA TGCAGTGCTAGACGACAGATCGAGCAGTACTTC. This sequence encodes CSARRQIEQYF.